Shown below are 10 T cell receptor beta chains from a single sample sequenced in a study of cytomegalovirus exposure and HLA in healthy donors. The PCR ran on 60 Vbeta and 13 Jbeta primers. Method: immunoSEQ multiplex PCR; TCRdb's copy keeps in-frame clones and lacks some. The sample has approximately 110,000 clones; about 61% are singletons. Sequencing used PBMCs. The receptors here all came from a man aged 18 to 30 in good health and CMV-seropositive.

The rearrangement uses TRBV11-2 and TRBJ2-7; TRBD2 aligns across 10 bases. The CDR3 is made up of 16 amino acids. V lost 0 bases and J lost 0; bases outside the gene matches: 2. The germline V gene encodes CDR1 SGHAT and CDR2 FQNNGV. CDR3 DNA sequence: TGTGCCAGCAGCTTAGATAGCGGGGGGAGCTCCTACGAGCAGTACTTC. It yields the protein CASSLDSGGSSYEQYF.

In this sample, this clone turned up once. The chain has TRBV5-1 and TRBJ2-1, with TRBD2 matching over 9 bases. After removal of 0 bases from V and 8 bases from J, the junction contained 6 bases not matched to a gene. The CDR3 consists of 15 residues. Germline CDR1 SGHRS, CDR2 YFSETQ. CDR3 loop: CASSLVRGGLDEQFF. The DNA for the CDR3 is TGCGCCAGCAGCTTGGTGCGGGGGGGCCTGGATGAGCAGTTCTTC.

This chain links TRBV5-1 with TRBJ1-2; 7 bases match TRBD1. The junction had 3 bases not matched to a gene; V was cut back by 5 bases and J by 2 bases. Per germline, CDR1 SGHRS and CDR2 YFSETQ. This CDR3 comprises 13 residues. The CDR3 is CASSSQGNYGYTF. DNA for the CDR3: TGCGCCAGCAGTTCACAGGGGAACTATGGCTACACCTTC. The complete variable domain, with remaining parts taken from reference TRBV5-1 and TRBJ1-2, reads KAGVTQTPRYLIKTRGQQVTLSCSPISGHRSVSWYQQTPGQGLQFLFEYFSETQRNKGNFPGRFSGRQFSNSRSEMNVSTLELGDSALYLCASSSQGNYGYTFGSGTRLTVV.

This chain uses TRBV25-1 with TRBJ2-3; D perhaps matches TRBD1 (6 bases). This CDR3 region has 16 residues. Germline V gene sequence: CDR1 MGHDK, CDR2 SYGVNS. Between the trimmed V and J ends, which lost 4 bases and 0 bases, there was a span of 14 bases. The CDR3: CASSGPQGSSTDTQYF. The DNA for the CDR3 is TGTGCCAGCAGTGGACCACAGGGTTCTAGCACAGATACGCAGTATTTT. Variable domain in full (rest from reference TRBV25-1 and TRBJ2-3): EADIYQTPRYLVIGTGKKITLECSQTMGHDKMYWYQQDPGMELHLIHYSYGVNSTEKGDLSSESTVSRIRTEHFPLTLESARPSHTSQYLCASSGPQGSSTDTQYFGPGTRLTVL.

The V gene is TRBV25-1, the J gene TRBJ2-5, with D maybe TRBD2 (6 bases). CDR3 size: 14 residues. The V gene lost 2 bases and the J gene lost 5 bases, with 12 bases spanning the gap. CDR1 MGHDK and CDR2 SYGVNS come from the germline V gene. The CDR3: CASSERLVRETQYF. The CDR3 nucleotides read TGTGCCAGCAGTGAAAGACTAGTACGGGAGACCCAGTACTTC.

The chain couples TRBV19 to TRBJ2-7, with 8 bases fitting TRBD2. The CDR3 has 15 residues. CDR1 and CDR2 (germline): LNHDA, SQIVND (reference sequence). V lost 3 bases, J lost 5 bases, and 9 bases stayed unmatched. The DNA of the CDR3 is TGTGCCAGTAGTATCTCGTGGCTAGCGGGTAACGAGCAGTACTTC. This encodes CASSISWLAGNEQYF. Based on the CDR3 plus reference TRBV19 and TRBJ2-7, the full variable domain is DGGITQSPKYLFRKEGQNVTLSCEQNLNHDAMYWYRQDPGQGLRLIYYSQIVNDFQKGDIAEGYSVSREKKESFPLTVTSAQKNPTAFYLCASSISWLAGNEQYFGPGTRLTVT.

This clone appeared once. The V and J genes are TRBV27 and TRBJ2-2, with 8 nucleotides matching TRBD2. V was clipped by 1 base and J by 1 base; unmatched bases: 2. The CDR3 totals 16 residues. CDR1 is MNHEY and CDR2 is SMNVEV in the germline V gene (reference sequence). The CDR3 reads CASSLFLAGNTGELFF. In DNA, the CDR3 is TGTGCCAGCAGTTTATTTCTAGCGGGGAACACCGGGGAGCTGTTTTTT.

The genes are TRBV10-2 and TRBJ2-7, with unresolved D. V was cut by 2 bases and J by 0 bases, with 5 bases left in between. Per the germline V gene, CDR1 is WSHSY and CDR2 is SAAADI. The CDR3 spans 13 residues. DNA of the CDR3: TGCGCCAGCAGTGAGCACGGCTCCTACGAGCAGTACTTC. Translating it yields CASSEHGSYEQYF.

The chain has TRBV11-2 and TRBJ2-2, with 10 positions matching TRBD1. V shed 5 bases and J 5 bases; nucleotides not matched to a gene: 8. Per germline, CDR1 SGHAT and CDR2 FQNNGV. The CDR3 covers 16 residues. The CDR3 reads CASSRIRDRGTGELFF. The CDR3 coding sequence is TGTGCCAGCAGCCGGATCCGGGACAGGGGAACCGGGGAGCTGTTTTTT.

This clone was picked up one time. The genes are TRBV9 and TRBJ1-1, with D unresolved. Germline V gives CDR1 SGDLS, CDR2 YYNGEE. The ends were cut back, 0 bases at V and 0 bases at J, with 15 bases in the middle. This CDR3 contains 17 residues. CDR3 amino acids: CASSVATLTLMNTEAFF. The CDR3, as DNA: TGTGCCAGCAGCGTAGCTACGCTGACTCTAATGAACACTGAAGCTTTCTTT.